One sample yielded the 18 T cell receptor beta chains listed below, sequenced in a study of early T cells in non-severe SARS-CoV-2 infection. TCRdb itself ran the 5' RACE reads through MiXCR, one entry per CDR3 protein. Counted here are tens of thousands of distinct CDR3 sequences, roughly 13% occurring once; the ten biggest clones make up about 8.5%. Input material: whole blood. These receptor sequences come from an adult who was a healthcare worker with PCR-confirmed SARS-CoV-2 infection or an uninfected control (not recorded which).

The chain recombines TRBV29-1 with TRBJ2-7; D is possibly TRBD1 (5 bases). V was cut by 3 bases and J by 2 bases, with 17 bases left in between. The CDR3 length is 15 residues. Germline-derived CDR1 and CDR2 are SQVTM and ANQGSEA. The CDR3 here is CSVDGLQGTTYEQYF. The CDR3 bases are TGCAGCGTTGACGGTTTGCAGGGAACCACCTACGAGCAGTACTTC.

This clonotype was seen a handful of times. This chain links TRBV24-1 with TRBJ2-3; no clear D. Trimming took off 2 bases at V and 6 bases at J, with 8 bases between the two ends. The length of the CDR3 is 13 residues. CDR1 KGHDR and CDR2 SFDVKD come from the germline V gene. The CDR3 DNA sequence: TGTGCCACCAGTGATTCCCCGCTCGATACGCAGTATTTT. Translating it yields CATSDSPLDTQYF.

This sequence joins TRBV3-2 and TRBJ2-7; the D segment call TRBD2 is taken from the table without a DNA check. TRBV3-2 is shown as a pseudogene. The CDR3 length is 16 residues. The CDR3 here is CASSLSGSVREYEQYF. CDR3 DNA sequence: TGTGCCAGCAGCCTTAGCGGATCTGTACGGGAGTACGAGCAGTACTTC.

CDR3 protein: CSVEEYYEQYF. The CDR3 coding sequence is TGCAGCGTTGAAGAGTACTACGAGCAGTACTTC. The rearrangement links TRBV29-1 to TRBJ2-7; D not certain. The CDR3 runs 11 residues. Germline values: CDR1 SQVTM, CDR2 ANQGSEA. V lost 0 bases and J lost 3, with 3 bases in between.

This clonotype was detected ten times or more. This rearrangement joins TRBV29-1 to TRBJ1-5; no definite D call. The germline V and J ends were trimmed by 4 bases and 0 bases, with 4 bases remaining between them. The CDR3 has 12 residues. Germline assignment: CDR1 SQVTM and CDR2 ANQGSEA. The CDR3 coding sequence is TGCAGCGTTGGGCATAGCAATCAGCCCCAGCATTTT. This gives the protein CSVGHSNQPQHF.

This clonotype has more than one count but fewer than ten. The chain uses TRBV29-1 and TRBJ1-1; D may be TRBD1 (6 bases). This CDR3 spans 12 amino acids. CDR1 SQVTM and CDR2 ANQGSEA come from the germline V gene. As DNA, the CDR3 is TGCCTCCGGCAGGGGACGAACACTGAAGCTTTCTTT. Amino acid sequence: CLRQGTNTEAFF.

This clonotype was seen more than once but under ten times. The chain recombines TRBV9 with TRBJ2-1; 12 bases map to TRBD2. The ends lost 0 bases at V and 7 bases at J; junction bases unmatched: 2. Germline V gene sequence: CDR1 SGDLS, CDR2 YYNGEE. CDR3 length: 15 residues. DNA for the CDR3: TGTGCCAGCAGCGTAGAGGGACTAGCGGGTAATGAGCAGTTCTTC. This translates into CASSVEGLAGNEQFF.

This chain joins TRBV20-1 and TRBJ2-3, with 11 bases identical to TRBD2. The CDR3 runs to 16 residues. V trimming: 0 bases; J trimming: 3 bases; junction bases outside the gene matches: 5. Germline V lookup: CDR1 DFQATT, CDR2 SNEGSKA (reference sequence). The CDR3 DNA follows: TGCAGTGCTAGAGATCGGAGGACTAGCGGGACAGATACGCAGTATTTT. Its protein product is CSARDRRTSGTDTQYF.

This clonotype was observed a few times. The chain uses TRBV3-1 and TRBJ2-1; the D is unclear. Germline-derived CDR1 and CDR2 are LGHDT and YNNKEL (reference sequence). The CDR3 covers 13 residues. V lost 6 bases to trimming and J lost 0 bases, with 6 bases between them. CDR3 sequence (DNA): TGTGCCAGCAGTCGTAGCTCCTACAATGAGCAGTTCTTC. Translating it yields CASSRSSYNEQFF.

This clonotype was detected only a few times. The chain carries TRBV29-1 and TRBJ2-7, with D maybe TRBD1 (6 bases). The V gene lost 2 bases and the J gene lost 5 bases, with 10 bases spanning the gap. Germline V gene sequence: CDR1 SQVTM, CDR2 ANQGSEA. The CDR3 loop spans 12 amino acids. In DNA form, the CDR3 reads TGCAGCGTTGAATTCCCAGGGGACGAGCAGTACTTC. Encoded protein: CSVEFPGDEQYF.

This clonotype was observed a few times. The chain has TRBV5-1 and TRBJ1-4; D gene unclear. Germline V lookup: CDR1 SGHRS, CDR2 YFSETQ. V was shortened by 1 base and J by 12 bases, with 10 bases between the two germline ends. The CDR3 spans 12 residues. The CDR3 reads CASSLSGSELFF. The CDR3 DNA sequence: TGCGCCAGCAGCTTGTCCGGGAGCGAACTGTTTTTT.

The J gene is TRBJ2-3, the V gene TRBV12-3 or TRBV12-4; weak D call: TRBD2 (5 bases). The CDR3 spans 13 residues. V was clipped by 10 bases and J by 2 bases, with 13 bases between them. CDR3 region: CATDPGFTDTQYF. The CDR3 bases are TGTGCCACCGACCCGGGATTCACAGATACGCAGTATTTT.

This clonotype was detected ten times or more. The chain couples TRBV29-1 to TRBJ2-1, with a weak D call TRBD1 (5 bases). The CDR3 is made up of 13 amino acids. CDR1 is SQVTM, CDR2 ANQGSEA, per germline. V lost 0 bases to trimming and J lost 6 bases, with 9 bases between them. The CDR3 spells CSVEEFRGNEQFF. As DNA, the CDR3 is TGCAGCGTTGAAGAGTTTAGGGGCAATGAGCAGTTCTTC.

This clonotype was observed a handful of times. V and J are TRBV7-2 and TRBJ1-1, with 10 bases fitting TRBD1. This CDR3 contains 15 residues. V was pared by 0 bases and J by 5 bases, with 3 bases of the junction left unmatched. Germline CDR1 reads SGHTA; CDR2 reads FQGNSA. The CDR3 coding sequence is TGTGCCAGCAGCTTAGCCGGGGGACAGGGGACTGAAGCTTTCTTT. Translation: CASSLAGGQGTEAFF.

This clonotype showed up just a few times. The chain uses TRBV28 and TRBJ2-5, with 10 bases matching TRBD1. CDR1 and CDR2 from the germline V gene are MDHEN and SYDVKM. The CDR3 sequence is 15 residues long. V lost 3 bases and J lost 5; bases outside the gene matches: 6. The CDR3 here is CASSFDRGLLETQYF. DNA for the CDR3: TGTGCCAGCAGTTTCGACAGGGGGCTATTGGAGACCCAGTACTTC. Full variable domain (rest looked up from reference TRBV28 and TRBJ2-5): DVKVTQSSRYLVKRTGEKVFLECVQDMDHENMFWYRQDPGLGLRLIYFSYDVKMKEKGDIPEGYSVSREKKERFSLILESASTNQTSMYLCASSFDRGLLETQYFGPGTRLLVL.

V gene TRBV20-1 combines with J gene TRBJ1-3; D is ambiguous. Looked up from germline, CDR1 is DFQATT and CDR2 is SNEGSKA (reference sequence). V lost 0 bases and J 0 bases, leaving 12 bases between the germline ends. The CDR3 is made up of 16 amino acids. The CDR3 DNA reads TGCAGTGCTAGAGATCCCTCCAGAAGCTCTGGAAACACCATATATTTT. Translated, it gives CSARDPSRSSGNTIYF.

This clonotype was recorded a few times. This rearrangement joins TRBV5-1 to TRBJ2-7; perhaps TRBD2 as D (5 bases). Germline CDR1 and CDR2: SGHRS and YFSETQ. With 4 bases removed from V and 2 bases from J, the gap between germline ends came to 10 bases. The CDR3 sequence is 13 residues long. CDR3 loop: CASSPAGAYEQYF. The CDR3, as DNA: TGCGCCAGCAGCCCGGCCGGGGCCTACGAGCAGTACTTC.

This clonotype has more than one count but fewer than ten. The rearrangement joins TRBV6-5 to TRBJ2-7, with D possibly TRBD2 on 5 matching bases. V shed 5 bases and J shed 6 bases, with 26 bases lying between them. Per germline, CDR1 MNHEY and CDR2 SVGAGI. The CDR3 spans 17 residues. The CDR3 region has the DNA TGTGCCAGCAGTCGCACCCTGAACCGGCTAGCTCTAAGCGAGCAGTACTTC. Encoded protein: CASSRTLNRLALSEQYF.